This T cell receptor (beta chain) was identified in a study of OX40 agonist ivuxolimab in advanced cancers. Study details: An anti-OX40 (CD134) antibody with agonistic activity, ivuxolimab, was administered to patients. General observations from the study: Researchers did not establish what antigens the expanded peripheral T cells target. Clonal expansion from baseline to week 6 occurred in both CD4+ and CD8+ T cells.

Only in-frame clones appear in the TCRdb table, and some are missing; sequencing was by immunoSEQ multiplex PCR. Among tens of thousands of clones listed, 83% were seen once. The CDR3 contains 14 residues. V was pared by 5 bases and J by 2 bases, with 13 bases between. Germline CDR1 SGHVS, CDR2 FQNEAQ. Details on this clone: Its target is not known.

Blood got drawn at baseline, again on cycle 4 day 1, and then on cycle 7 day 1. The sequences come from CD4+ or CD8+ T cells sorted from blood, collected in a trial of the OX40 agonist ivuxolimab. This clonotype originated in an adult with an advanced solid tumor such as melanoma, head and neck, liver or kidney cancer. This sequence joins TRBV7-8 and TRBJ2-7; D is possibly TRBD2 (6 bases). In nucleotides, the CDR3 is TGTGCCAGCAGCCTCCGGGACTCCGCCTACGAGCAGTACTTC. Its protein product is CASSLRDSAYEQYF.